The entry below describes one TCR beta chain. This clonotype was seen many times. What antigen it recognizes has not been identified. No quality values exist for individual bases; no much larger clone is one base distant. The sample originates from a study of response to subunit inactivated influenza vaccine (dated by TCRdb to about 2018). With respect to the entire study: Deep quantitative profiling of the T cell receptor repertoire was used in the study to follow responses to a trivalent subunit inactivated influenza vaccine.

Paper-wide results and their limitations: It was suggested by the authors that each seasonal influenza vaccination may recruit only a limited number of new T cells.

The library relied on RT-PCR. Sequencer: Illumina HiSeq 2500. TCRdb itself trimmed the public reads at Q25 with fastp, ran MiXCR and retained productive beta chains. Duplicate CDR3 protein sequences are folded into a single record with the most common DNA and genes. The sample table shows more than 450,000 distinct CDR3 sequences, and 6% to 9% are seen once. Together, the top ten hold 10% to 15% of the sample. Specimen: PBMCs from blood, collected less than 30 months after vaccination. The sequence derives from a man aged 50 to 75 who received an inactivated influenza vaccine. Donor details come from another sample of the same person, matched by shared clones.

The CDR3 protein sequence reads: CSVDGGPSTDTQYF. The bases are TGCAGCGTTGATGGGGGTCCTAGCACAGATACGCAGTATTTT. The chain is assembled from TRBV29-1 and TRBJ2-3, with the D call tentatively TRBD1 or TRBD2, each fitting 5 bases. The germline V gene sets CDR1 to SQVTM and CDR2 to ANQGSEA. The CDR3 goes from the cysteine to the phenylalanine over 14 residues. The retained sequence is limited to the CDR3, 42 bases, with the frame set at the first base. Between the V and J ends, shortened by 3 bases and 0 bases respectively, the junction contains 10 bases.